This T cell receptor (beta chain) was captured in a study of high-grade serous ovarian cancer treatment subgroups. Turning to the study itself: Each sample yielded on average roughly 7,000 unique TCR beta rearrangements from approximately 13,000 reads.

Clones were sequenced by immunoSEQ multiplex PCR, and TCRdb holds only the in-frame ones, with some missing. The sample holds around 7,700 clones, 72% seen once. Tumor samples were taken before definitive surgery or chemotherapy. The germline V gene has CDR1 PRHDT and CDR2 FYEKMQ (reference sequence). This CDR3 comprises 15 residues. The trim removed 4 bases at V and 5 bases at J, leaving 7 bases unmatched. The TCR originated in a human donor with high-grade serous ovarian cancer. Sequenced material: tumor tissue. This chain links TRBV13 with TRBJ2-1; 8 nucleotides agree with TRBD2. The CDR3 loop reads CASSSRLALNNEQFF. Written as DNA, the CDR3 is TGTGCCAGCAGCTCGCGACTAGCGTTGAACAATGAGCAGTTCTTC. The variable domain in full, with the rest retrieved from reference TRBV13 and TRBJ2-1, is AAGVIQSPRHLIKEKRETATLKCYPIPRHDTVYWYQQGPGQDPQFLISFYEKMQSDKGSIPDRFSAQQFSDYHSELNMSSLELGDSALYFCASSSRLALNNEQFFGPGTRLTVL.